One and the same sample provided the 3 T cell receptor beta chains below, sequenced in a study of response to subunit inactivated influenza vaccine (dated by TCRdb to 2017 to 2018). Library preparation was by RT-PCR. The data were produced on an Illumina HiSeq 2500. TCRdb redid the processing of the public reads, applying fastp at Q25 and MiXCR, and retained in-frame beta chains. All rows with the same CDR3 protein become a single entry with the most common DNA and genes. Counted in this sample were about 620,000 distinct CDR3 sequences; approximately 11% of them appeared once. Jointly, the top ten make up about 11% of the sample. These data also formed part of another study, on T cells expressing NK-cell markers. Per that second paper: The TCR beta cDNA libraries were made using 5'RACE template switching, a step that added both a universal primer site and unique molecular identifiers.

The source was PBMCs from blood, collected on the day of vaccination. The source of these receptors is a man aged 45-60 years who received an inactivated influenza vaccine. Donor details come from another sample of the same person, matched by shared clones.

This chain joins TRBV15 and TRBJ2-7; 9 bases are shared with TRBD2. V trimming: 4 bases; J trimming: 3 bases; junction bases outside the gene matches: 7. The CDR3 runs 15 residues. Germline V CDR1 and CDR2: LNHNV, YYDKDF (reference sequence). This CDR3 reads CATSTSLAGFYEQYF. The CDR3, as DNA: TGTGCCACCAGCACGTCTCTAGCGGGGTTCTACGAGCAGTACTTC.

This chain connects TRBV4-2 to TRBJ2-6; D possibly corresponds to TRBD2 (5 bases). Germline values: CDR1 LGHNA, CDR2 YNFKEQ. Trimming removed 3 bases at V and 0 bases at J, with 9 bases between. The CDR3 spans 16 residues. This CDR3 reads CASSHVGSSGANVLTF. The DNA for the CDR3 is TGTGCCAGCAGCCACGTGGGGAGCTCTGGGGCCAACGTCCTGACTTTC.

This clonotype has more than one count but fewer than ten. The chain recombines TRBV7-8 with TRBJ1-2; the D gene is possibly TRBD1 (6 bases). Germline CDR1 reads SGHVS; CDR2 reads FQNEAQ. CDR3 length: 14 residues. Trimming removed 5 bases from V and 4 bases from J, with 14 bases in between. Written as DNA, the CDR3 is TGTGCCAGCAGCGACATACAGGGTATCTATGGCTACACCTTC. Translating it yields CASSDIQGIYGYTF.